Below are 11 T cell receptor beta chains sequenced from a single sample in a study of CD8+ T cells in alopecia areata. Sequencing templates came from extracted RNA that was reverse transcribed into cDNA. The data were produced by immunoSEQ multiplex PCR, yet TCRdb's version contains in-frame clones alone and is incomplete. The sample records approximately 210,000 clones, 66% being singletons. The treatment here: oral pan-JAK inhibitor, 5-10 mg twice daily. Sequenced material: CD4+ T cells sorted from blood, taken at approximately week 44, from a patient treated with tofacitinib. The receptors shown here come from a human donor with alopecia areata.

The rearrangement joins TRBV2 to TRBJ2-7; D gene unclear. V gave up 5 bases and J gave up 5 bases, with 7 bases separating them. This CDR3 region has 11 residues. Per germline, CDR1 SNHLY and CDR2 FYNNEI. The CDR3 reads CASSIRNEQYF. The CDR3, as DNA: TGTGCCAGCAGTATACGGAACGAGCAGTACTTC.

The gene calls are TRBV5-6 and TRBJ2-3, with D perhaps matching TRBD1 or TRBD2 (6 bases each). The CDR3 loop spans 16 amino acids. Deletions cut 4 bases from V and 2 bases from J, with 17 bases between. Per the germline V gene, CDR1 is SGHDT and CDR2 is YYEEEE. CDR3 sequence: CASSKGAGTPTDTQYF. Here the CDR3 DNA reads TGTGCCAGCAGCAAAGGGGCGGGGACACCCACAGATACGCAGTATTTT.

This clone was seen once. The V gene is TRBV7-9, the J gene TRBJ1-5; unclear D gene. The CDR3 totals 14 residues. V was trimmed by 4 bases and J by 4 bases, leaving 11 bases between them. Germline V gene data show CDR1 as SEHNR and CDR2 as FQNEAQ (reference sequence). CDR3 DNA: TGTGCCAGCAGCTCGATAGGGCCAAATCAGCCCCAGCATTTT. The encoded protein is CASSSIGPNQPQHF.

This clone was picked up a small number of times. The rearrangement joins TRBV29-1 to TRBJ2-3; no clear D. Germline CDR1 SQVTM, CDR2 ANQGSEA. The CDR3 is 13 residues long. V lost 4 bases and J lost 3, with 11 bases in between. The CDR3 DNA follows: TGCAGCGTTGCCCGACACCTGACAGATACGCAGTATTTT. Amino acids: CSVARHLTDTQYF.

The chain employs TRBV4-2 and TRBJ2-7, with D perhaps TRBD1 (5 bases). Trimming stripped 0 bases from V and 0 bases from J, with 12 bases between. Germline V gene lookup returns CDR1 LGHNA and CDR2 YNFKEQ. The CDR3 has 16 amino acids. The CDR3 nucleotides are TGTGCCAGCAGCCAAGATATAGGGGTAGGCTCCTACGAGCAGTACTTC. Its translation: CASSQDIGVGSYEQYF.

The V call is TRBV15, the J call TRBJ2-5; D tentatively fits TRBD1 or TRBD2 (5 bases each). The CDR3 is 13 amino acids. Trimming took 3 bases from V and 4 from J, leaving 9 bases between them. Germline assignment: CDR1 LNHNV and CDR2 YYDKDF (reference sequence). The DNA of the CDR3 is TGTGCCACCAGCAGGGGGGTTGGAGAGACCCAGTACTTC. Protein: CATSRGVGETQYF.

This chain links TRBV11-2 with TRBJ2-1, with D maybe TRBD1 (6 bases). This CDR3 spans 13 amino acids. V was shortened by 5 bases and J by 5 bases, with 10 bases between the two germline ends. The germline V gene has CDR1 SGHAT and CDR2 FQNNGV. CDR3 DNA: TGTGCCAGCAGCCTGGACAGAAACAATGAGCAGTTCTTC. Translated, it gives CASSLDRNNEQFF.

The V gene is TRBV29-1, the J gene TRBJ1-2; D remains unclear. Germline V lookup: CDR1 SQVTM, CDR2 ANQGSEA. This CDR3 is 14 amino acids long. The V end was cut by 3 bases, the J end by 7 bases, with 18 bases between. CDR3 sequence: CSVDPGWGTGGYTF. As DNA, the CDR3 is TGCAGCGTTGATCCCGGATGGGGTACGGGTGGCTACACCTTC.

This clone was recorded a few times. This chain connects TRBV18 to TRBJ2-1; TRBD1 is a possible D gene (5 bases). The CDR3 is 16 residues long. Trimming removed 4 bases from V and 3 bases from J, with 16 bases in between. In germline, CDR1 is KGHSH, CDR2 LQKENI. The CDR3 spells CASSRSRDRVYNEQFF. The CDR3 DNA reads as TGTGCCAGCTCACGGAGCAGGGATCGGGTCTACAATGAGCAGTTCTTC.

This clone has more than one count but fewer than ten. This chain joins TRBV6-5 and TRBJ2-5, with 10 positions matching TRBD1. The CDR3 is made up of 15 amino acids. Trimming at V came to 1 base and at J to 4 bases, leaving 3 bases not matched to a gene. Germline CDR1 is MNHEY and CDR2 is SVGAGI. The CDR3 reads CASSYWTGGGETQYF. In nucleotides, the CDR3 is TGTGCCAGCAGTTACTGGACAGGGGGAGGAGAGACCCAGTACTTC.

This clone was seen only a few times. The chain couples TRBV6-6 to TRBJ1-2, with 7 bases that match TRBD1. V trimming: 6 bases; J trimming: 6 bases; junction bases outside the gene matches: 4. The CDR3 covers 12 residues. Germline values: CDR1 MNHNY, CDR2 SVGAGI (reference sequence). The CDR3 nucleotides are TGTGCCAGCAGAACCGGGACAGATGGCTACACCTTC. Its protein is CASRTGTDGYTF.